This T cell receptor beta chain was identified during a study of T cells in localized non-small cell lung cancer. Study-wide results and limits: Sequencing was limited to one tumor region, leaving the possibility of heterogeneity open. Uninvolved neighboring lung showed the greatest T cell clonality, exceeding tumor. Turning up in adjacent lung were a median roughly 62 of the top 100 tumor clones.

Deletions cut 1 base from V and 1 base from J, with 7 bases between. Per germline, CDR1 SGHTA and CDR2 FQGNSA. The CDR3 extends over 15 amino acids. Measured with immunoSEQ multiplex PCR; TCRdb has only the in-frame clones, and not every one. In the table there are 25,000 to 40,000 clones, about 80% of which are singletons. Remarks on this clone: Its antigen is undetermined.

The chain recombines TRBV7-2 with TRBJ2-2; D remains ambiguous. Here the sequenced sample was peripheral blood, taken before any cancer treatment. The sequence was collected from a male donor older than 55 with stage III squamous cell lung carcinoma. CDR3 in amino acids: CASSLVSRNTGELFF. In DNA, the CDR3 is TGTGCCAGCAGCTTAGTATCTAGGAACACCGGGGAGCTGTTTTTT.